This TCR beta chain stems from a study of T cell repertoires in cytomegalovirus infection. On the study more broadly: From public TCR beta signatures came an indication of both CMV infection and matching HLA type.

Trimming took 4 bases from V and 8 from J, leaving 10 bases between them. Germline loops: CDR1 SEHNR, CDR2 FQNEAQ (reference sequence). The CDR3 loop spans 12 amino acids. Findings and caveats of the study: The cumulative frequency of public TCR beta families identified carriers of CMV plus the relevant HLA.

The sample holds a few counts of this clonotype. The antigen is unknown. A single record per CDR3 protein comes from TCRdb applying MiXCR to the reads. This table has about 400,000 distinct CDR3 sequences, around a sixth appearing once. Sample: PBMCs. The chain has TRBV7-9 and TRBJ2-3; perhaps D is TRBD1 or TRBD2 (6 bases each). This receptor was obtained from a human donor in good health (CMV status not recorded). Some clones in this sample may be carry-over from other donors' samples. Here the CDR3 DNA reads TGTGCCAGCAGCTCCGGAGGGGGTACGCAGTATTTT. Amino acid sequence: CASSSGGGTQYF.